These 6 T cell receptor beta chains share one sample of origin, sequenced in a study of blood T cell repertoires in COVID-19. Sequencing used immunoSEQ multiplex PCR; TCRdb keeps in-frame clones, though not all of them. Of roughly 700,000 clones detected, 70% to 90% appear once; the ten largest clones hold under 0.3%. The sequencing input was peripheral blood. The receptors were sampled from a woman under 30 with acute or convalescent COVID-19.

CDR3 sequence: CATNPGYNEQFF. The CDR3 DNA follows: TGTGCCACAAACCCGGGTTACAATGAGCAGTTCTTC. The chain carries TRBV3-1 (or the pseudogene TRBV3-2) and TRBJ2-1; D call uncertain. Trimming pared 10 bases from V and 4 bases from J, leaving 11 bases between. This CDR3 is 12 amino acids long. CDR1 and CDR2 (germline): LGHDT, YNNKEL (reference sequence).

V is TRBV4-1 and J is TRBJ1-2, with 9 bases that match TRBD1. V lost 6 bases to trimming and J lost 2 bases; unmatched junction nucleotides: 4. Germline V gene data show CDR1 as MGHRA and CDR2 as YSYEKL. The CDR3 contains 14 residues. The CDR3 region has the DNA TGCGCCAGCAGAAAAACAGGGGGCAACTATGGCTACACCTTC. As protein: CASRKTGGNYGYTF.

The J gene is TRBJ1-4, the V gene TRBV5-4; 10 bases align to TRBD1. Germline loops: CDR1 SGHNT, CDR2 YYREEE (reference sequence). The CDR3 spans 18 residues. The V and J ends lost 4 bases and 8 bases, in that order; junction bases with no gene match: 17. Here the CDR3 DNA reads TGTGCCAGCAGCCTAAGGGGACAGGGGACTACCAAGGGGGAAAAACTGTTTTTT. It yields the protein CASSLRGQGTTKGEKLFF. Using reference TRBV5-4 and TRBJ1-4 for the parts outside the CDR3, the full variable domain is ETGVTQSPTHLIKTRGQQVTLRCSSQSGHNTVSWYQQALGQGPQFIFQYYREEENGRGNFPPRFSGLQFPNYSSELNVNALELDDSALYLCASSLRGQGTTKGEKLFFGSGTQLSVL.

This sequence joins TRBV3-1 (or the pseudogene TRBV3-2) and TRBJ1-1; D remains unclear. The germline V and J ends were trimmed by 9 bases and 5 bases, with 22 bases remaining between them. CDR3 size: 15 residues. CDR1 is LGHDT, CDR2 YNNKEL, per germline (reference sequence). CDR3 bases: TGTGCCAGTACCGAGGAACTAGAAGTATGGACTGAAGCTTTCTTT. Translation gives CASTEELEVWTEAFF.

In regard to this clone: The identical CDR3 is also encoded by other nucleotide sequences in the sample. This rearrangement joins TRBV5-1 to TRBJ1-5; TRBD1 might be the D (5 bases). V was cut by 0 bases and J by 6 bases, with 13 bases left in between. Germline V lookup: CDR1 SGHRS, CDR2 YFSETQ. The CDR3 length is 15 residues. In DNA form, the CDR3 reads TGCGCCAGCAGCTTGGAGGGCCAGGGCGGTCAGCCCCAGCATTTT. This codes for CASSLEGQGGQPQHF.

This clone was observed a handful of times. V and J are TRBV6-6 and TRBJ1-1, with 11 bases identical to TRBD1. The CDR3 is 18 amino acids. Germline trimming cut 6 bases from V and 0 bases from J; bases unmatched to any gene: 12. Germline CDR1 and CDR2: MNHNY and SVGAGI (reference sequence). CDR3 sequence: CASSRSLGQGGMNTEAFF. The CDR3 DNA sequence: TGTGCCAGCAGCCGATCCTTGGGACAGGGGGGGATGAACACTGAAGCTTTCTTT.